One sample yielded the 10 T cell receptor beta chains listed below, sequenced in a study of STAT3 mutations in large granular lymphocyte leukemia (dated by TCRdb to between 2017 and 2020). Beyond this particular receptor, the publication reports: All T-LGLL patients had at least one immunodominant TCRbeta clonotype, and roughly half had multiple immunodominant subclonotypes.

Their cognate antigens are unknown. Libraries came from the immunoSEQ multiplex PCR assay. The table comes from immuneACCESS by way of TCRdb, which keeps in-frame sequences with V and J called. Part of the clones is missing from these tables; in studies checked, under half for an unresolved V gene and the rest for unknown reasons. Present in this sample are around 10,000 clones, about 54% of which were seen just once. More than 8.5% of the sample is in the top ten clones. The material sequenced was peripheral blood mononuclear cells. These receptors originate from a boy between 10 and 17 years old with T-cell large granular lymphocyte leukemia. Some clones in this sample may be carry-over from other donors' samples. The age is the age at diagnosis.

The J gene is TRBJ1-1, the V gene TRBV30; no firm D call. CDR1 GTSNPN and CDR2 SVGIG come from the germline V gene (reference sequence). This CDR3 has 14 residues. V was shortened by 0 bases and J by 4 bases, with 12 bases between the two germline ends. The CDR3, as DNA: TGTGCCTGGAGTGTTCTAAGGGAGGGCACTGAAGCTTTCTTT. Its translation is CAWSVLREGTEAFF.

This chain links TRBV4-3 with TRBJ1-2; no clear D. The germline V and J ends were trimmed by 1 base and 4 bases, with 7 bases remaining between them. The CDR3 sequence is 13 residues long. Germline V gene sequence: CDR1 LGHNA, CDR2 YSLEER. CDR3 sequence reads: CASSQALGYGYTF. As DNA, the CDR3 is TGCGCCAGCAGCCAAGCGTTGGGCTATGGCTACACCTTC.

The chain combines TRBV5-1 with TRBJ2-5; 12 bases map to TRBD1. The CDR3 contains 16 residues. Germline lookup yields CDR1 SGHRS and CDR2 YFSETQ. Germline trimming cut 0 bases from V and 5 bases from J; bases unmatched to any gene: 5. CDR3 coding DNA: TGCGCCAGCAGCTTGGACCCGGGACAGGGGGCGGAGACCCAGTACTTC. Translation gives CASSLDPGQGAETQYF.

A few counts support this clone. The genes are TRBV5-1 and TRBJ2-5, with TRBD2 matching over 11 bases. Per the germline V gene, CDR1 is SGHRS and CDR2 is YFSETQ. CDR3 length equals 16 residues. The ends lost 3 bases at V and 1 base at J; junction bases unmatched: 5. The CDR3 loop reads CASSYIAGGPQETQYF. CDR3 bases: TGCGCCAGCAGCTATATAGCGGGAGGGCCCCAAGAGACCCAGTACTTC.

In this sample, this clone turned up a few times. This chain joins TRBV5-4 and TRBJ2-1; 8 bases align to TRBD2. Germline V gene sequence: CDR1 SGHNT, CDR2 YYREEE (reference sequence). V shed 4 bases and J 8 bases; nucleotides not matched to a gene: 11. The CDR3 has 15 residues. CDR3: CASSPPVSGRDEQFF. The CDR3 DNA reads TGTGCCAGCAGCCCTCCCGTAAGCGGGAGAGATGAGCAGTTCTTC.

J is TRBJ2-1 and V is TRBV5-1; 14 positions agree with TRBD2. This CDR3 region has 16 residues. The junction had 6 bases not matched to a gene; V was cut back by 0 bases and J by 10 bases. The V gene's germline CDR1 is SGHRS and CDR2 YFSETQ. CDR3: CASSLGGLAGVGEQFF. The CDR3 coding sequence is TGCGCCAGCAGCTTGGGGGGACTAGCGGGAGTGGGGGAGCAGTTCTTC.

This sequence joins TRBV5-4 and TRBJ2-7; TRBD2 aligns across 7 bases. J lost 5 bases, V lost 0 bases, and 5 bases had no gene match. The CDR3 has 14 amino acids. The germline V gene has CDR1 SGHNT and CDR2 YYREEE (reference sequence). The CDR3 is CASSLGGGDNEQYF. Here the CDR3 DNA reads TGTGCCAGCAGCTTGGGGGGAGGGGATAACGAGCAGTACTTC.

This clone has a handful of counts. The chain couples TRBV29-1 to TRBJ2-3; 8 positions match TRBD2. CDR1 and CDR2 (germline): SQVTM, ANQGSEA. The CDR3 totals 12 residues. After removal of 7 bases from V and 4 bases from J, the junction contained 4 bases not matched to a gene. As DNA, the CDR3 is TGCAGCGGGAAGGGACTAGCAGATACGCAGTATTTT. Amino acid sequence: CSGKGLADTQYF.

This clone was seen more than once but under ten times. The chain links TRBV5-6 to TRBJ1-1; 9 bases map to TRBD1. Unmatched junction bases numbered 5, after V lost 4 bases and J lost 1 base. Germline loops: CDR1 SGHDT, CDR2 YYEEEE. The CDR3 has 15 residues. The CDR3 reads CASSLLTGGNTEAFF. The CDR3 nucleotides are TGTGCCAGCAGCCTGTTGACAGGGGGGAACACTGAAGCTTTCTTT.

This clone was counted a few times. The chain is built from TRBV30 and TRBJ2-3; 11 bases map to TRBD2. This CDR3 comprises 13 residues. V was pared by 7 bases and J by 4 bases, with 4 bases of the junction left unmatched. Looked up from germline, CDR1 is GTSNPN and CDR2 is SVGIG (reference sequence). Here the CDR3 reads CALTSGAADTQYF. In DNA form, the CDR3 reads TGTGCCTTGACTAGCGGGGCAGCAGATACGCAGTATTTT. Based on the CDR3 plus reference TRBV30 and TRBJ2-3, the full variable domain is SQTIHQWPATLVQPVGSPLSLECTVEGTSNPNLYWYRQAAGRGLQLLFYSVGIGQISSEVPQNLSASRPQDRQFILSSKKLLLSDSGFYLCALTSGAADTQYFGPGTRLTVL.